A single sample is the source of the 7 T cell receptor beta chains below, sequenced in a study of shared clonotypes between healthy human individuals. The protocol was immunoSEQ multiplex PCR, while the TCRdb copy is restricted to in-frame clones and leaves out a portion. The sample includes 980,000 or so clones, more than 75% seen only once; the top ten take about 1.5%. The sample comprised memory CD4+ T cells sorted from blood. Subset: CD45RA-negative fraction. Receptors were obtained from a man between 18 and 35 years old in good health.

DNA for the CDR3: TGTGCCAGTAGTATAGGAAGGGGGCGACTATCAGGGCCCCCCGGGGAGCTGTTTTTT. Encoded protein: CASSIGRGRLSGPPGELFF. This rearrangement joins TRBV19 to TRBJ2-2, with 7 bases aligning to TRBD1. V was clipped by 1 base and J by 6 bases; unmatched bases: 17. The CDR3 has 19 residues. Germline values: CDR1 LNHDA, CDR2 SQIVND (reference sequence). The full variable domain, its missing parts supplied by reference TRBV19 and TRBJ2-2, is DGGITQSPKYLFRKEGQNVTLSCEQNLNHDAMYWYRQDPGQGLRLIYYSQIVNDFQKGDIAEGYSVSREKKESFPLTVTSAQKNPTAFYLCASSIGRGRLSGPPGELFFGEGSRLTVL.

J is TRBJ2-1 and V is TRBV25-1, with D perhaps matching TRBD1 (6 bases). V shed 6 bases and J shed 2 bases, with 17 bases lying between them. The CDR3 totals 16 residues. Germline CDR1 is MGHDK and CDR2 is SYGVNS. The CDR3: CASSTAVGGAYNEQFF. The CDR3 DNA reads as TGTGCCAGCAGCACCGCGGTTGGGGGCGCCTACAATGAGCAGTTCTTC.

For this clone: Possible read error: a much larger clone is one base away. The gene calls are TRBV28 and TRBJ1-3; D is unresolved. V lost 6 bases, J lost 4 bases, and 7 bases lay in between. Germline CDR1 reads MDHEN; CDR2 reads SYDVKM. The CDR3 covers 12 residues. The CDR3 reads CASSPPGNTIYF. CDR3 coding DNA: TGTGCCAGCAGCCCCCCGGGAAACACCATATATTTT.

The chain employs TRBV11-2 and TRBJ2-3; the D call may be TRBD1 or TRBD2 (5 bases each). The CDR3 is 15 residues long. From germline, CDR1 is SGHAT and CDR2 FQNNGV. The V gene lost 1 base and the J gene lost 9 bases, with 17 bases spanning the gap. CDR3 residues: CASSLAELWGSTQYF. Here the CDR3 DNA reads TGTGCCAGCAGCTTAGCGGAATTGTGGGGGTCGACGCAGTATTTT. Drawing the rest from reference TRBV11-2 and TRBJ2-3, the complete variable domain is EAGVAQSPRYKIIEKRQSVAFWCNPISGHATLYWYQQILGQGPKLLIQFQNNGVVDDSQLPKDRFSAERLKGVDSTLKIQPAKLEDSAVYLCASSLAELWGSTQYFGPGTRLTVL.

The chain joins TRBV5-4 to TRBJ2-3; the match to TRBD2 covers 15 bases. Germline loops: CDR1 SGHNT, CDR2 YYREEE (reference sequence). The CDR3 length is 17 residues. Trimming took 4 bases from V and 5 from J; bases not matched to a gene: 8. CDR3 amino acids: CASSPGLAGGSGDTQYF. The DNA for the CDR3 is TGTGCCAGCAGCCCGGGACTAGCGGGGGGATCGGGAGATACGCAGTATTTT. Full variable domain (rest looked up from reference TRBV5-4 and TRBJ2-3): ETGVTQSPTHLIKTRGQQVTLRCSSQSGHNTVSWYQQALGQGPQFIFQYYREEENGRGNFPPRFSGLQFPNYSSELNVNALELDDSALYLCASSPGLAGGSGDTQYFGPGTRLTVL.

This sequence joins TRBV7-8 and TRBJ2-3; 15 nucleotides align to TRBD2. Trimming cost V 5 bases and J 6 bases; bases outside gene matches: 3. Per the germline V gene, CDR1 is SGHVS and CDR2 is FQNEAQ. CDR3 length equals 15 residues. DNA for the CDR3: TGTGCCAGCAGCCGAGGGACTAGCGGGGGGGATACGCAGTATTTT. Residues: CASSRGTSGGDTQYF.

This clone was seen at least ten times. The chain is built from TRBV6-5 and TRBJ2-5, with D maybe TRBD1 (5 bases). The CDR3 runs 13 residues. The V gene lost 6 bases and the J gene lost 9 bases, with 17 bases spanning the gap. Germline V gene lookup returns CDR1 MNHEY and CDR2 SVGAGI. This CDR3 reads CASRLRQFQAQYF. Written as DNA, the CDR3 is TGTGCCAGCAGGCTCCGACAGTTCCAGGCCCAGTACTTC.